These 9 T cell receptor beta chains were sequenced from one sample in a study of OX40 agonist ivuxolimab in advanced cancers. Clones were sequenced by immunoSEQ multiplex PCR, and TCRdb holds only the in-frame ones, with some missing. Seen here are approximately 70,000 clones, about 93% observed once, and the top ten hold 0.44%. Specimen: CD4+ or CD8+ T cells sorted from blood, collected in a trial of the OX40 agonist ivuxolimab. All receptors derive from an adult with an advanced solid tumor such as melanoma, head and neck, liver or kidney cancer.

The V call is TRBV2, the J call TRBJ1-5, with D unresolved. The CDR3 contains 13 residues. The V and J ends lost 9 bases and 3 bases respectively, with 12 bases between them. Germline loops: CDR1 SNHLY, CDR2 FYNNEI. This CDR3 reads CASVAEDNQPQHF. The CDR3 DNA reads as TGTGCCAGTGTAGCGGAGGACAATCAGCCCCAGCATTTT. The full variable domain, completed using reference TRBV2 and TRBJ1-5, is EPEVTQTPSHQVTQMGQEVILRCVPISNHLYFYWYRQILGQKVEFLVSFYNNEISEKSEIFDDQFSVERPDGSNFTLKIRSTKLEDSAMYFCASVAEDNQPQHFGDGTRLSIL.

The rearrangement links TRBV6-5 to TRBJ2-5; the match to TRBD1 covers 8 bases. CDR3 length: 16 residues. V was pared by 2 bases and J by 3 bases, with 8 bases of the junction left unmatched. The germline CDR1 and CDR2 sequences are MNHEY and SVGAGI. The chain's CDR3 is CASSYARQGREETQYF. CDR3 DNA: TGTGCCAGCAGTTACGCCCGACAGGGGCGAGAAGAGACCCAGTACTTC.

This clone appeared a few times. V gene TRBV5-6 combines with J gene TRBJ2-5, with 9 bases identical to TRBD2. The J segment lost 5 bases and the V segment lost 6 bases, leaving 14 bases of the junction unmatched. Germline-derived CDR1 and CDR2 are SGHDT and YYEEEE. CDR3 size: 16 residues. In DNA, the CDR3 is TGTGCCAGCACCACCCTAGGCGGGAGGGCCGGGGAGACCCAGTACTTC. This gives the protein CASTTLGGRAGETQYF.

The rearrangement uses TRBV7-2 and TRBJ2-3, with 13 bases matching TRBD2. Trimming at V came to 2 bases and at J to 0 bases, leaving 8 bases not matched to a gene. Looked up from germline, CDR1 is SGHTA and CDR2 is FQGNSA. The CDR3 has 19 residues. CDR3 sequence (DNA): TGTGCCAGCAGCTTAAGGACTACTAGCGGGAGGGCAAGCACAGATACGCAGTATTTT. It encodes CASSLRTTSGRASTDTQYF.

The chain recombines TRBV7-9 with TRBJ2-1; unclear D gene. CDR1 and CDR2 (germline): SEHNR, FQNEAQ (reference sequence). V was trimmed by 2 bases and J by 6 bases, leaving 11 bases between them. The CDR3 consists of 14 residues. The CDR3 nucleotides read TGTGCCAGCAGCTTACAGTTTGCCAGCAATGAGCAGTTCTTC. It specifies CASSLQFASNEQFF.

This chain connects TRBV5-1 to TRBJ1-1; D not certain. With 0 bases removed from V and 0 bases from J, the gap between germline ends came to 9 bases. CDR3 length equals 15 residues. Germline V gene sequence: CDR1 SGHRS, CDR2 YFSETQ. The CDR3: CASSLDMGMNTEAFF. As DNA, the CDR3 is TGCGCCAGCAGCTTGGATATGGGCATGAACACTGAAGCTTTCTTT.

CDR3 coding DNA: TGTGCCAGCAGCTTAGCTGGGGCTAGCGGCCAAGAGACCCAGTACTTC. Its protein product is CASSLAGASGQETQYF. The chain uses TRBV7-9 and TRBJ2-5; 7 bases agree with TRBD2. CDR1 is SEHNR and CDR2 is FQNEAQ in the germline V gene (reference sequence). V was pared by 0 bases and J by 1 base, with 5 bases of the junction left unmatched. The CDR3 consists of 16 residues. The full variable domain, rest sourced from reference TRBV7-9 and TRBJ2-5, is DTGVSQNPRHKITKRGQNVTFRCDPISEHNRLYWYRQTLGQGPEFLTYFQNEAQLEKSRLLSDRFSAERPKGSFSTLEIQRTEQGDSAMYLCASSLAGASGQETQYFGPGTRLLVL.

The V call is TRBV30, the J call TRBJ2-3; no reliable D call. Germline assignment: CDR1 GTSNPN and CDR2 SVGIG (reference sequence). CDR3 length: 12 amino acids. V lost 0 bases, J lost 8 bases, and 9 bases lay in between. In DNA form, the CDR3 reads TGTGCCTGGAGTGTACAGTCGAGTACGCAGTATTTT. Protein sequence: CAWSVQSSTQYF.

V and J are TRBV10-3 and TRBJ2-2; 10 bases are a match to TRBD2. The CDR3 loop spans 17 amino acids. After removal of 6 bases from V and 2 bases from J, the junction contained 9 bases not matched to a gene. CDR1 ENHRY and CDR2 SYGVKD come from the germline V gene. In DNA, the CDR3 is TGTGCCATCAGCGGCAAAGGGACTAGCGTTAACACCGGGGAGCTGTTTTTT. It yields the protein CAISGKGTSVNTGELFF.